This TCR beta chain derives from a study of technical replicates of blood from a handful of donors. Method: immunoSEQ multiplex PCR; TCRdb's copy keeps in-frame clones and lacks some. The sample lists more than 65,000 clones, about nine tenths seen once, with under 0.4% in the top ten. The CDR3 runs to 14 residues. V lost 4 bases and J lost 9, with 16 bases in between. Germline V gives CDR1 MNHEY, CDR2 SVGAGI. The receptor was isolated from a human donor in good health. Some clones in this sample may be carry-over from other donors' samples. The chain combines TRBV6-5 with TRBJ2-1; a weak D match, TRBD1 (5 bases). The sequenced sample was T cells isolated from PBMCs. This CDR3 is CASSFEERTSEQFF. In nucleotides, the CDR3 is TGTGCCAGCAGTTTCGAGGAAAGGACAAGTGAGCAGTTCTTC.